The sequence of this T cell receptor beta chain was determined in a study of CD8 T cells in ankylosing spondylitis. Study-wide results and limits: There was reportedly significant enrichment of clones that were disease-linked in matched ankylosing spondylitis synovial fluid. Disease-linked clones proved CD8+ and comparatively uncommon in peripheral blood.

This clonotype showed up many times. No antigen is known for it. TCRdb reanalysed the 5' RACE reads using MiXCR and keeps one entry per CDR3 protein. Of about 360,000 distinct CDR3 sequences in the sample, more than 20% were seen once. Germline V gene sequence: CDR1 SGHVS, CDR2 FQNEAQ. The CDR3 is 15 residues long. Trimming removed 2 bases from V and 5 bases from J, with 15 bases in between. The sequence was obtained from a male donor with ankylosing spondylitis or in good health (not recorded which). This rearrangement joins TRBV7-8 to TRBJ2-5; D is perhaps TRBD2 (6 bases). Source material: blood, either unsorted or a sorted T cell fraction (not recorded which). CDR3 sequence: CASSLHGRGRETQYF. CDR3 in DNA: TGTGCCAGCAGCTTACATGGGCGGGGCAGGGAGACCCAGTACTTC.